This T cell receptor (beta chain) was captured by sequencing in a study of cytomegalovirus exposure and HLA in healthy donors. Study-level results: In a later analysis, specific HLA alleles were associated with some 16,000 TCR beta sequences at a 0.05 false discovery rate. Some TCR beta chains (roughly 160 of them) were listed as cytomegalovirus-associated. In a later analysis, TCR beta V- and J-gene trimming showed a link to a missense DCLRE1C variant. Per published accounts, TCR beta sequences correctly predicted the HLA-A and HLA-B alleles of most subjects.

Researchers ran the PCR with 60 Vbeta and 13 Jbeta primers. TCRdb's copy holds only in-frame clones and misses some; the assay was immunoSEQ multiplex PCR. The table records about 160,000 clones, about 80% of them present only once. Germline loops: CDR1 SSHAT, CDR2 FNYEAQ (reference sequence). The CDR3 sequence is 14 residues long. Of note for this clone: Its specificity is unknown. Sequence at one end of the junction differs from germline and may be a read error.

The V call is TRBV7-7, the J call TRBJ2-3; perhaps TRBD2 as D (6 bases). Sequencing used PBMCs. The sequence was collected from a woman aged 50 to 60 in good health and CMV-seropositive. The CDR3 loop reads CASSLTGDTDTQYF. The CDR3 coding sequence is TGTGCTAGCAGCTTAACGGGGGACACAGATACGCAGTATTTT.